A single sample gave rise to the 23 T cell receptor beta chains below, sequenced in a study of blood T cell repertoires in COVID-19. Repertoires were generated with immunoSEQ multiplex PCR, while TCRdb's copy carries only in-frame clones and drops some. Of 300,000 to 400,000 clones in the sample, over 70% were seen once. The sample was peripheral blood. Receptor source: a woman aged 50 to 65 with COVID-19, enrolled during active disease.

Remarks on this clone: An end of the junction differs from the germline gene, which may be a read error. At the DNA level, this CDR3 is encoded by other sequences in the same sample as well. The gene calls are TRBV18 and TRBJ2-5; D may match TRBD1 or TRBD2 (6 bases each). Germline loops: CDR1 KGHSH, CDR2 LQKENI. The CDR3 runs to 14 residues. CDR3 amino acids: CASSPQGGRETQYF. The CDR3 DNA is TGTGCCAGCTCCCCACAGGGAGGACGCGAGACCCAGTACTTC.

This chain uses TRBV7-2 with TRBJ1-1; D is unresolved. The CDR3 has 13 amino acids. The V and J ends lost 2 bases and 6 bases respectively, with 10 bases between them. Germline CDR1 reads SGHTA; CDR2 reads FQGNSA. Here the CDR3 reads CASSLTPRSEAFF. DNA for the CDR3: TGTGCCAGCAGCTTAACGCCTCGGTCTGAAGCTTTCTTT.

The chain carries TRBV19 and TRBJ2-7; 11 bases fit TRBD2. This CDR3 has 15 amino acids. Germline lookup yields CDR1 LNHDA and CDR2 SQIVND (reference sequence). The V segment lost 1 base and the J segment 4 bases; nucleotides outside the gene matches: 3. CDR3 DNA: TGTGCCAGTAGTATAGGAGGGACTAGCGGATACGAGCAGTACTTC. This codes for CASSIGGTSGYEQYF.

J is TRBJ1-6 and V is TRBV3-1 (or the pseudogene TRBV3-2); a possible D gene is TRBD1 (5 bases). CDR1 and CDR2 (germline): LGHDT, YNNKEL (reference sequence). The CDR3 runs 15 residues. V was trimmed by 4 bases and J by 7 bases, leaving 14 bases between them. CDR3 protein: CASSLSSRGNSPLHF. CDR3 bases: TGTGCCAGCAGCCTTAGTAGCCGGGGGAATTCACCCCTCCACTTT.

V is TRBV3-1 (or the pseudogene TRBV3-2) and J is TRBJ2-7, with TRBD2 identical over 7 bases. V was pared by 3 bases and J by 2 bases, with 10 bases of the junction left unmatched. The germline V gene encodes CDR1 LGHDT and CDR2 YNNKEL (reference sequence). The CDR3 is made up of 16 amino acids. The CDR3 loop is CASSHLGGTSTYEQYF. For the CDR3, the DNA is TGTGCCAGCAGCCACCTGGGAGGGACTTCCACCTACGAGCAGTACTTC.

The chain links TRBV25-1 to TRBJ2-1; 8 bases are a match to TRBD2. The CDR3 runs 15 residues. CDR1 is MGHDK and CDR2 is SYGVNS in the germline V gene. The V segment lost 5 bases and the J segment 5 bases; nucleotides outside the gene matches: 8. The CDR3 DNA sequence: TGTGCCAGCAGTCCCCGGGGGGGGGTGCACAATGAGCAGTTCTTC. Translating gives CASSPRGGVHNEQFF. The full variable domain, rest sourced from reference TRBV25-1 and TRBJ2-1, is EADIYQTPRYLVIGTGKKITLECSQTMGHDKMYWYQQDPGMELHLIHYSYGVNSTEKGDLSSESTVSRIRTEHFPLTLESARPSHTSQYLCASSPRGGVHNEQFFGPGTRLTVL.

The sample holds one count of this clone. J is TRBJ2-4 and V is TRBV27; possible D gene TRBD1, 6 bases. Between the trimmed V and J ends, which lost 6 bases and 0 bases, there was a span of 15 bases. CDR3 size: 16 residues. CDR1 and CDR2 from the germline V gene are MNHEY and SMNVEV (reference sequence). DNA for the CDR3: TGTGCCAGCAGCTCCACAGGGCAGGGAGCCAAAAACATTCAGTACTTC. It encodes CASSSTGQGAKNIQYF.

CDR3 bases: TGTGCCATCTCTTTCGGACAGTCTAATGAAAAACTGTTTTTT. Translated, it gives CAISFGQSNEKLFF. The chain combines TRBV10-3 with TRBJ1-4; TRBD1 might be the D (6 bases). This CDR3 contains 14 residues. The V gene lost 8 bases and the J gene lost 3 bases, with 13 bases spanning the gap. Germline V gives CDR1 ENHRY, CDR2 SYGVKD.

CDR3 sequence (DNA): TGCACCAGCAGCCAAGAGTTAGCGTTCCAGTTTCCGTACCAAGAGACCCAGTACTTC. Translated, it gives CTSSQELAFQFPYQETQYF. The chain employs TRBV1 and TRBJ2-5; the table's D call of TRBD2 was not tested on the DNA. TRBV1 is shown as a pseudogene. This CDR3 region has 19 residues.

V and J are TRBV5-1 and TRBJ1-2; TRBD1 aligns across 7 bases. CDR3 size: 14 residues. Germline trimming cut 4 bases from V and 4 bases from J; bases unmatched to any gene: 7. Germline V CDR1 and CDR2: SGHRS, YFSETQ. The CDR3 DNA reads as TGCGCCAGCAGCCCCGGACAGGAGATCTATGGCTACACCTTC. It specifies CASSPGQEIYGYTF.

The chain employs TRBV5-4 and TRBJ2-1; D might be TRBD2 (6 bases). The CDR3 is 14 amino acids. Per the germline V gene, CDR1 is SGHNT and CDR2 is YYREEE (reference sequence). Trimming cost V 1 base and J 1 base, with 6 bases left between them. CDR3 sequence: CASSLLASYNEQFF. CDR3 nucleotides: TGTGCCAGCAGCTTGCTAGCGTCCTACAATGAGCAGTTCTTC. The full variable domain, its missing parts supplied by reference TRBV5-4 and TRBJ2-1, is ETGVTQSPTHLIKTRGQQVTLRCSSQSGHNTVSWYQQALGQGPQFIFQYYREEENGRGNFPPRFSGLQFPNYSSELNVNALELDDSALYLCASSLLASYNEQFFGPGTRLTVL.

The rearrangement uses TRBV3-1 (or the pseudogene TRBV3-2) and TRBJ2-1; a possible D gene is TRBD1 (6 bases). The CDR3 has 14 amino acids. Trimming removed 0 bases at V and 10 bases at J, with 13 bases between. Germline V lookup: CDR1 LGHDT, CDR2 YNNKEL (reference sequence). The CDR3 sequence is CASSQDTGTVEQFF. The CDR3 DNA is TGTGCCAGCAGCCAAGATACAGGGACCGTAGAGCAGTTCTTC.

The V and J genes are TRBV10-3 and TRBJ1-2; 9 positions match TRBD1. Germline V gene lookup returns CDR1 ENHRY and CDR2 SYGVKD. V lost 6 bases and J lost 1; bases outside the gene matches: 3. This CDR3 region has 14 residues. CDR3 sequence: CAIRADRGNYGYTF. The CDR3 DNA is TGTGCCATCAGAGCGGACAGGGGTAACTATGGCTACACCTTC.

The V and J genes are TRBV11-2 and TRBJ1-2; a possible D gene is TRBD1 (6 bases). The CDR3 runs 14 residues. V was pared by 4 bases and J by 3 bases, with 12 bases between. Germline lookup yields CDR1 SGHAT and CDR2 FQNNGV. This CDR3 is CASSSSTGHYGYTF. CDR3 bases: TGTGCCAGCAGCTCGTCAACAGGGCACTATGGCTACACCTTC.

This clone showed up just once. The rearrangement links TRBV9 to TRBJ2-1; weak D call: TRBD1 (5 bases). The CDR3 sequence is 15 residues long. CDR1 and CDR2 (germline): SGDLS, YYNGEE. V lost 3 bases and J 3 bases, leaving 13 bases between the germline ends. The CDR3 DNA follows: TGTGCCAGCAGCGAAGGGGTGACTTTCTACAATGAGCAGTTCTTC. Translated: CASSEGVTFYNEQFF.

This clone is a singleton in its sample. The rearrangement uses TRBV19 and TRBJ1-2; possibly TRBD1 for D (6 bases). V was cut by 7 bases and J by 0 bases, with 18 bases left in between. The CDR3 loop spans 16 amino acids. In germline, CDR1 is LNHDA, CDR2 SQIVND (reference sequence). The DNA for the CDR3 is TGTGCCAGTAACCGGACAGAGGACGAAACTAACTATGGCTACACCTTC. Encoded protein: CASNRTEDETNYGYTF.

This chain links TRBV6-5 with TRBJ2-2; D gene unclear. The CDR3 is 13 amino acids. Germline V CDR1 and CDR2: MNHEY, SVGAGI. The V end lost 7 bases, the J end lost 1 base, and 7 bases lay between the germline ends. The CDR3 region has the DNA TGTGCCAGCACCAACAGGAACACCGGGGAGCTGTTTTTT. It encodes CASTNRNTGELFF.

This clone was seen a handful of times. The CDR3 coding sequence is TGTGCCAGCAGCCATATAGCGGGATACAATGAGCAGTTCTTC. Protein sequence: CASSHIAGYNEQFF. This chain joins TRBV14 and TRBJ2-1; 8 bases agree with TRBD2. Germline V gene lookup returns CDR1 SGHDN and CDR2 FVKESK. The CDR3 covers 14 residues. Losses at the gene ends were 3 bases for V and 4 bases for J; bases not matched to a gene: 2.

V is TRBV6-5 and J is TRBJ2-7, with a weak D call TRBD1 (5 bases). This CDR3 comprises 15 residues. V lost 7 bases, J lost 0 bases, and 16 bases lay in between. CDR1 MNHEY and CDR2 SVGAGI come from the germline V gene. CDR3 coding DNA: TGTGCCAGCACCAGGGAAGGACGGCTCTCCTACGAGCAGTACTTC. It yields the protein CASTREGRLSYEQYF.

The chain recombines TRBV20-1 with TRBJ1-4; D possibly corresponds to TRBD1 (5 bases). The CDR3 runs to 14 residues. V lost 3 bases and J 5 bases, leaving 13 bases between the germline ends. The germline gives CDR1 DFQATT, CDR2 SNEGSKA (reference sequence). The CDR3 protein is CSASLAGLNEKLFF. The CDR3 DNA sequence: TGCAGTGCTAGTTTGGCAGGGCTAAATGAAAAACTGTTTTTT.

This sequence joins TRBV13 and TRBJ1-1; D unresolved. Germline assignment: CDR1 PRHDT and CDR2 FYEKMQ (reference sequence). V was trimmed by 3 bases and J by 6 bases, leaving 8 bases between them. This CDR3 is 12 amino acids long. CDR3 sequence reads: CASSFMTPEAFF. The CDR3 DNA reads TGTGCCAGCAGCTTTATGACACCTGAAGCTTTCTTT.

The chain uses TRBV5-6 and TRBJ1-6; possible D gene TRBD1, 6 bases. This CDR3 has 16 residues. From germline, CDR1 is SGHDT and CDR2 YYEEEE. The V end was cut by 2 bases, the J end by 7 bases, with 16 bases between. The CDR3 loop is CASSFDTTGGNSPLHF. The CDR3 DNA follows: TGTGCCAGCAGCTTTGATACGACAGGCGGAAATTCACCCCTCCACTTT.

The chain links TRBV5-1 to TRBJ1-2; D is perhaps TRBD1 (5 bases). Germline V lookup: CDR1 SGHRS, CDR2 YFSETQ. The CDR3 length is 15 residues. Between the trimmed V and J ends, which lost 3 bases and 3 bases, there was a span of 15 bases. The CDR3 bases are TGCGCCAGCAGCTCCCAGCCGCGGGACGACTATGGCTACACCTTC. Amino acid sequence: CASSSQPRDDYGYTF.